The 13 T cell receptor beta chains below come from one sample, sequenced in a study of blood T cell repertoires in COVID-19. TCRdb's table, derived via immunoSEQ multiplex PCR, lists solely in-frame clones and lacks some. The sample lists tens of thousands of clones, more than 65% occurring once. The specimen sequenced was peripheral blood. The receptors come from a woman of 80 years or more with active or convalescent COVID-19.

The chain uses TRBV30 and TRBJ1-2; D ambiguous. The CDR3 is 13 residues long. Trimming removed 5 bases from V and 0 bases from J, with 10 bases in between. Germline CDR1 and CDR2: GTSNPN and SVGIG (reference sequence). The CDR3: CAWARGSNYGYTF. CDR3 sequence (DNA): TGTGCCTGGGCTCGGGGTTCTAACTATGGCTACACCTTC. Together with reference TRBV30 and TRBJ1-2, the CDR3 gives the full variable domain: SQTIHQWPATLVQPVGSPLSLECTVEGTSNPNLYWYRQAAGRGLQLLFYSVGIGQISSEVPQNLSASRPQDRQFILSSKKLLLSDSGFYLCAWARGSNYGYTFGSGTRLTVV.

The genes are TRBV9 and TRBJ1-1, with no clear D. The germline V gene encodes CDR1 SGDLS and CDR2 YYNGEE. V was trimmed by 0 bases and J by 1 base, leaving 7 bases between them. The CDR3 spans 14 residues. CDR3 sequence reads: CASSVAAGNTEAFF. The CDR3 DNA follows: TGTGCCAGCAGCGTAGCTGCCGGGAACACTGAAGCTTTCTTT.

The chain employs TRBV7-9 and TRBJ1-4; TRBD1 matches at 8 bases. CDR1 and CDR2 (germline): SEHNR, FQNEAQ (reference sequence). V lost 3 bases to trimming and J lost 5 bases; unmatched junction nucleotides: 2. CDR3 length equals 14 residues. In nucleotides, the CDR3 is TGTGCCAGCAGCTTGACAGGGGTAAATGAAAAACTGTTTTTT. The encoded protein is CASSLTGVNEKLFF.

V gene TRBV6-1 combines with J gene TRBJ2-1; 12 bases line up with TRBD2. CDR3 size: 16 residues. V was pared by 4 bases and J by 0 bases, with 1 base of the junction left unmatched. Germline CDR1 MNHNS, CDR2 SASEGT. CDR3 sequence (DNA): TGTGCCAGCAGTGCGACTAGCGGGAGCTCCTACAATGAGCAGTTCTTC. As protein: CASSATSGSSYNEQFF.

The genes are TRBV2 and TRBJ1-1; a weak D match, TRBD1 (5 bases). CDR1 is SNHLY and CDR2 is FYNNEI in the germline V gene. Trimming stripped 10 bases from V and 1 base from J, with 19 bases between. This CDR3 spans 15 amino acids. The CDR3 is CANRPGSGRNTEAFF. The CDR3 DNA sequence: TGTGCCAACCGACCAGGGTCGGGTCGGAACACTGAAGCTTTCTTT. Complete variable domain (other parts from reference TRBV2 and TRBJ1-1): EPEVTQTPSHQVTQMGQEVILRCVPISNHLYFYWYRQILGQKVEFLVSFYNNEISEKSEIFDDQFSVERPDGSNFTLKIRSTKLEDSAMYFCANRPGSGRNTEAFFGQGTRLTVV.

There are a few counts of this clone. The chain recombines TRBV2 with TRBJ2-1; 9 bases match TRBD2. V gave up 6 bases and J gave up 4 bases; unmatched junction bases: 7. The CDR3 has 15 amino acids. The germline V gene has CDR1 SNHLY and CDR2 FYNNEI. The CDR3 DNA sequence: TGTGCCAGCAGGGAACGACTAGCGGTATACAATGAGCAGTTCTTC. Protein: CASRERLAVYNEQFF.

This clone was found once. This chain connects TRBV7-2 to TRBJ2-5; D ambiguous. The germline V gene has CDR1 SGHTA and CDR2 FQGNSA. Trimming left V 1 base short and J 5 bases short, with 14 bases between. The CDR3 runs to 15 residues. The CDR3, as DNA: TGTGCCAGCAGCTTAGTTGGAGACTCTCGGGAGACCCAGTACTTC. Its protein is CASSLVGDSRETQYF.

The rearrangement uses TRBV9 and TRBJ1-6; the match to TRBD1 covers 10 bases. With 0 bases clipped from V and 12 bases from J, the junction kept 6 bases outside the gene matches. The CDR3 is 15 residues long. Germline CDR1 SGDLS, CDR2 YYNGEE. This chain's CDR3 is CASSVEGQGFLPLHF. The CDR3 nucleotides are TGTGCCAGCAGCGTAGAGGGACAGGGGTTTTTACCCCTCCACTTT.

V is TRBV5-6 and J is TRBJ1-1, with D possibly being TRBD1 (6 bases). CDR1 and CDR2 from the germline V gene are SGHDT and YYEEEE. Trimming removed 4 bases from V and 7 bases from J, with 11 bases in between. The CDR3 runs 12 residues. This chain's CDR3 is CASSPGQLEAFF. CDR3 DNA sequence: TGTGCCAGCAGCCCTGGACAGCTTGAAGCTTTCTTT.

The chain is built from TRBV6-2 or TRBV6-3 and TRBJ2-2, with TRBD1 identical over 8 bases. The V gene's germline CDR1 is MNHEY and CDR2 SVGEGT. V shed 4 bases, J shed 5 bases, and the junction held 9 bases outside the gene matches. The CDR3 length is 16 residues. This CDR3 is CASSSQGAVGTGELFF. For the CDR3, the DNA is TGTGCCAGCAGTTCTCAGGGGGCAGTTGGGACCGGGGAGCTGTTTTTT.

CDR3 sequence: CASSSDGGSGANVLTF. In nucleotides, the CDR3 is TGCGCCAGCAGCTCTGATGGGGGGAGCGGGGCCAACGTCCTGACTTTC. This chain uses TRBV5-1 with TRBJ2-6; D perhaps matches TRBD2 (6 bases). This CDR3 is 16 amino acids long. With 3 bases removed from V and 4 bases from J, the gap between germline ends came to 14 bases. Germline V gives CDR1 SGHRS, CDR2 YFSETQ.

The CDR3 protein is CASSSGLSLGNEQFF. The CDR3 DNA follows: TGTGCCAGCAGCTCGGGACTGTCCCTTGGCAATGAGCAGTTCTTC. The chain recombines TRBV9 with TRBJ2-1; the D gene is possibly TRBD2 (6 bases). V was trimmed by 4 bases and J by 6 bases, leaving 17 bases between them. The germline gives CDR1 SGDLS, CDR2 YYNGEE. This CDR3 region has 15 residues.

The chain joins TRBV12-3 or TRBV12-4 to TRBJ1-2, with unresolved D. The V end lost 2 bases, the J end lost 14 bases, and 15 bases lay between the germline ends. This CDR3 has 12 amino acids. The CDR3 loop is CASSLNGWARTF. DNA of the CDR3: TGTGCCAGCAGTTTAAATGGGTGGGCCCGTACCTTC.